These T cell receptor beta chains were read from a single sample in a study of cytomegalovirus exposure and HLA in healthy donors. Sequencing was performed with immunoSEQ multiplex PCR; in TCRdb, only in-frame clones are kept and a portion is missing. The table records around 200,000 clones, 80% to 85% of them present only once. Sequenced input: PBMCs. These receptors all stem from a woman aged 25 to 39 in good health and CMV-seronegative. The CDR3 runs from the conserved cysteine through the conserved F or W. D genes are given only for firm matches. Clone size is stated in some rows and not others, as once, few, many or a class when expanded.

>TRBV27|NA|TRBJ2-4|TRBD1
TGTGCCAGCAGCATTAACCGGGACAGGGGAGAGTACTTC
CASSINRDRGEYF
>TRBV15|NA|TRBJ1-1|NA
TGTGCCACCAGCAGAGATACGGCAGGGAATGAAGCTTTCTTT
CATSRDTAGNEAFF
>TRBV29-1|NA|TRBJ2-3|NA
TGCAGCGTTGAGAGCGGGCGAGGGAGTACTGTCACAGATACGCAGTATTTT
CSVESGRGSTVTDTQYF
>TRBV4-1|NA|TRBJ1-5|NA
TGCGCCAGCAGCCATCAGACGGACAGCCGTGGAGGGCCCCAGCATTTT
CASSHQTDSRGGPQHF
>TRBV7-5|NA|TRBJ2-7|NA
TGTGTCAGAAGCTTGCCCAGACTAGCACAGAACTACGAGCAGTACTTC
CVRSLPRLAQNYEQYF
>TRBV27|NA|TRBJ1-1|NA
TGTGCCAGCAGTTTTTATGGGGGAGGGACTGAAGCTTTCTTT
CASSFYGGGTEAFF
>TRBV18|NA|TRBJ2-2|NA
TGTGCCAGCTCACCAGGGCCGAACACCGGGGAGCTGTTTTTT
CASSPGPNTGELFF
>TRBV15|NA|TRBJ2-3|NA
TGTGCCACCAGCCCCGCGAGAGGGAGGACAGATACGCAGTATTTT
CATSPARGRTDTQYF
>TRBV5-4|NA|TRBJ1-1|TRBD1
TGTGCCAGCAGCTTGGACGGGACAGAGAACACTGAAGCTTTCTTT
CASSLDGTENTEAFF
>TRBV27|NA|TRBJ2-7|TRBD1
TGTGCCAGCAGTTGGGACAGCAACTACGAGCAGTACTTC
CASSWDSNYEQYF
>TRBV5-1|NA|TRBJ1-1|TRBD1
TGCGCCAGCAGCGTTTTTGGGCAGGGGGGCACTGAAGCTTTCTTT
CASSVFGQGGTEAFF
>TRBV5-4|NA|TRBJ2-3|NA
TGTGCCAGCAGCCTTAGGACAAGGGGGACAGATACGCAGTATTTT
CASSLRTRGTDTQYF
>TRBV4-2|NA|TRBJ2-3|TRBD2
TGTGCCAGCAGCCAAGGGGCTAGCGGGGGGGGCACAGATACGCAGTATTTT
CASSQGASGGGTDTQYF
>TRBV30|few|TRBJ2-7|NA
TGTGCCTGGGAGACTACTTACGAGCAGTACTTC
CAWETTYEQYF
>TRBV7-8|NA|TRBJ1-2|NA
TGTGCCAGCAGCTTAGCGCGCGGGTTTGGCTATGGCTACACCTTC
CASSLARGFGYGYTF
>TRBV27|NA|TRBJ2-5|NA
TGTGCCAGCAGTTTATCTTTGGCAGGGGTGGGACAAGAGACCCAGTACTTC
CASSLSLAGVGQETQYF
>TRBV7-9|NA|TRBJ2-7|NA
TGTGCCAGCAGCTTTTTCTGGGCCTTTAATGGCGAGCAGTACTTC
CASSFFWAFNGEQYF
>TRBV30|NA|TRBJ2-2|TRBD2
TGTGCCTGGATACTCGGGGGGGCCCCCACCGGGGAGCTGTTTTTT
CAWILGGAPTGELFF
>TRBV7-6|once|TRBJ2-3|TRBD2
TGTGCCAGCAGCTTAGCCCCCTTAGCGGGAGTGGATACGCAGTATTTT
CASSLAPLAGVDTQYF
>TRBV15|NA|TRBJ1-4|TRBD1
TGTGCCACCAGCAGCCGAACAGGGGGTTGGGAAAAACTGTTTTTT
CATSSRTGGWEKLFF
>TRBV5-1|NA|TRBJ2-7|NA
TGCGCCAGCAGCTTGGAGGCCCAGCGGAGATACGAGCAGTACTTC
CASSLEAQRRYEQYF
>TRBV7-2|few|TRBJ1-1|NA
TGTGCCAGCAGCTTCTCCTCTCGGAGCACTGAAGCTTTCTTT
CASSFSSRSTEAFF
>TRBV2|many|TRBJ1-4|NA
TGTGCCAGCAGTGAAGCCCCTGCAACTAATGAAAAACTGTTTTTT
CASSEAPATNEKLFF
>TRBV15|NA|TRBJ2-2|NA
TGTGCCACCAGCAGAGATCAGGTCGGGGAGCTGTTTTTT
CATSRDQVGELFF
>TRBV29-1|NA|TRBJ2-2|NA
TGCAGCGTTGAGAACTTGGCGAACACCGGGGAGCTGTTTTTT
CSVENLANTGELFF
>TRBV4-1|NA|TRBJ2-7|TRBD1
TGCGCCAGCAGCACATCCTGGACAGGCTACGAGCAGTACTTC
CASSTSWTGYEQYF
>TRBV5-4|NA|TRBJ2-2|NA
TGTGCCAGCAGCTTGGCGGCTAGAGGCGGGGAGCTGTTTTTT
CASSLAARGGELFF
>TRBV30|once|TRBJ2-7|TRBD2
TGTGCCTGGAGCCACGGACTAGCGGGAGGTCCCTACGAGCAGTACTTC
CAWSHGLAGGPYEQYF
>TRBV10-2|NA|TRBJ2-3|TRBD2
TGCGCCAGCAGTGCCAGCGGGGTAAGCACAGATACGCAGTATTTT
CASSASGVSTDTQYF
>TRBV28|NA|TRBJ2-7|TRBD2
TGTGCCAGCAGTCAACCAGTGGGTTCTAGCGGGAAACACTACGAGCAGTACTTC
CASSQPVGSSGKHYEQYF
>TRBV2|NA|TRBJ2-2|TRBD1
TGTGCCAGCAGTAGTTGGGACAGGGGCGCCGGGGAGCTGTTTTTT
CASSSWDRGAGELFF
>TRBV30|once|TRBJ2-2|TRBD1
TGTGCCTGGAGTGTACGAGGGGGCCTCACCGGGGAGCTGTTTTTT
CAWSVRGGLTGELFF
>TRBV18|few|TRBJ2-7|TRBD1
TGTGCCAGCTCACCTCGACAGGGGGTCTACGAGCAGTACTTC
CASSPRQGVYEQYF
>TRBV6-5|few|TRBJ1-5|TRBD1
TGTGCCAGCAGTCGACAGGGCGGTCAGCCCCAGCATTTT
CASSRQGGQPQHF
>TRBV5-6|NA|TRBJ1-3|TRBD1
TGTGCCAGCAGCGGGACAGTATACTCTGGAAACACCATATATTTT
CASSGTVYSGNTIYF
>TRBV30|NA|TRBJ1-5|TRBD1
TGTGCCTGGAGTGCCCTTGGGGACAGGGTGAATCAGCCCCAGCATTTT
CAWSALGDRVNQPQHF
>TRBV9|NA|TRBJ1-6|NA
TGTGCCAGCAGCGTAGCTGGTACAGTCAATTCACCCCTCCACTTT
CASSVAGTVNSPLHF
>TRBV9|NA|TRBJ2-1|TRBD1
TGTGCCAGCAGCACCGCGACAGGGGGTTACAATGAGCAGTTCTTC
CASSTATGGYNEQFF
>TRBV29-1|NA|TRBJ2-5|NA
TGCAGCGTTGTTGATCCCCTTTGGGGGGAAAGCAAGACCCAGTACTTC
CSVVDPLWGESKTQYF
>TRBV28|NA|TRBJ1-2|TRBD1
TGTGCCAGCAGTTGGGGACAGGGGTATGGCTACACCTTC
CASSWGQGYGYTF
>TRBV2|few|TRBJ2-2|TRBD2
TGTGCCAGCAGTGGGACTAGCGGAAACACCGGGGAGCTGTTTTTT
CASSGTSGNTGELFF
>TRBV6-6|NA|TRBJ1-1|TRBD1
TGTGCCAGCAGTTTACAGGGGGTGGCTTTCTTT
CASSLQGVAFF
>TRBV6-6|NA|TRBJ2-1|TRBD2
TGTGCCAGCGACACTAGCGGGAGGGTTAATGAGCAGTTCTTC
CASDTSGRVNEQFF
>TRBV7-3|NA|TRBJ2-3|NA
TGTGCCAGCAGTCAGCCGGGGGAGAGCACAGATACGCAGTATTTT
CASSQPGESTDTQYF
>TRBV6-1|NA|TRBJ2-2|NA
TGTGCCAGCAGTGCCCACCCGGGACAGAACACCGGGGAGCTGTTTTTT
CASSAHPGQNTGELFF
>TRBV30|NA|TRBJ2-4|TRBD2
TGTGCCTGGAGTGTTAGCGGGGGGAACATTCAGTACTTC
CAWSVSGGNIQYF
>TRBV7-2|NA|TRBJ1-2|NA
TGTGCCAGCAGCTCCGGCCCAGGACAGCTGAACTATGGCTACACCTTC
CASSSGPGQLNYGYTF
>TRBV19|NA|TRBJ1-2|NA
TGTGCTTCTCGGGGTGTGGGCTATGGCTACACCTTC
CASRGVGYGYTF
>TRBV2|NA|TRBJ2-2|TRBD2
TGTGCCAGCAGTGGTAGCGGGGGGGCGAACACCGGGGAGCTGTTTTTT
CASSGSGGANTGELFF
>TRBV7-8|NA|TRBJ1-2|NA
TGTGCCAGCAGCTTGTTGGGGGAAAAGCGGGGCTATGGCTACACCTTC
CASSLLGEKRGYGYTF
>TRBV6-6|NA|TRBJ1-3|NA
TGTGCCAGCAGTTACGAAGGGGACTCTGGAAACACCATATATTTT
CASSYEGDSGNTIYF
>TRBV9|NA|TRBJ1-2|NA
TGTGCCAGCAGCATCGGGACATCCGAGATCTATGGCTACACCTTC
CASSIGTSEIYGYTF
>TRBV2|NA|TRBJ2-7|TRBD1
TGTGCCAGCAGGGAACACAGGGGGAGCTCCTACGAGCAGTACTTC
CASREHRGSSYEQYF
>TRBV15|NA|TRBJ2-1|TRBD2
TGTGCCACCAGCAGAGCTAGCGGGGGGGGCTCCTACAATGAGCAGTTCTTC
CATSRASGGGSYNEQFF
>TRBV7-6|NA|TRBJ2-7|NA
TGTGCCAGCAGCCCAGAACAGAAATTCTACGAGCAGTACTTC
CASSPEQKFYEQYF
>TRBV6-1|few|TRBJ1-1|NA
TGTGCCAGCAGTGAAGGGGCAGGCAGTGAAGCTTTCTTT
CASSEGAGSEAFF